These T cell receptor beta chains were read from a single sample in a study of shared clonotypes between healthy human individuals. The protocol was immunoSEQ multiplex PCR, while the TCRdb copy is restricted to in-frame clones and leaves out a portion. The table includes roughly 1 million clones, about 75% detected once. The sequenced sample consisted of memory CD4+ T cells sorted from blood. The receptors here all came from a man younger than 35 in good health. Both conserved end residues are trimmed from each CDR3. Fields, in order: J gene, V gene, CDR3 protein.

TRBJ2-3 TRBV5-4 ASSLDRNTQY
TRBJ2-4 TRBV7-2 ASSVGGTGTLSGIQY
TRBJ1-5 TRBV4-2 ASSHIDGSNQPQH
TRBJ1-1 TRBV30 AWSRQQPNTEAF
TRBJ1-2 TRBV6-6 ASSKGNSVNYGYT
TRBJ2-3 TRBV19 ASSRERGTDTQY
TRBJ2-6 TRBV4-3 ASSPFSSGANVLT
TRBJ1-1 TRBV18 ASSPPTGRNTEAF
TRBJ1-1 TRBV30 AWSQKGTGRTEAF
TRBJ1-2 TRBV30 AADRAYGYT
TRBJ1-5 TRBV28 ASTGQGAVQPQH
TRBJ1-5 TRBV19 ASSLPQGSNQPQH